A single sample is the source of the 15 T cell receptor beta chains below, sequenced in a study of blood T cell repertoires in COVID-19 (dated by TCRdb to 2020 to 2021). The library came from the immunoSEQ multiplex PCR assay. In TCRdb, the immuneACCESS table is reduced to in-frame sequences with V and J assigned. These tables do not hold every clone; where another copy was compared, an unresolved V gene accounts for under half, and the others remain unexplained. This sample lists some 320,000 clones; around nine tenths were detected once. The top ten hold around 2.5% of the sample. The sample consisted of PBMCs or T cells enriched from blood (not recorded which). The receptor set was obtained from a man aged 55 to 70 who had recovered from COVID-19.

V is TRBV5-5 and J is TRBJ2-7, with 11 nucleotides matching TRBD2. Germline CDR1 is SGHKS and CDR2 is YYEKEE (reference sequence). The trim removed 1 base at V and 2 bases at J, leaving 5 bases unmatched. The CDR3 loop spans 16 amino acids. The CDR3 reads CASSLLSGRATYEQYF. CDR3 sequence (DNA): TGTGCCAGCAGCTTGCTTAGCGGGAGGGCCACCTACGAGCAGTACTTC.

The CDR3 is CSVLSSGNTIYF. The DNA of the CDR3 is TGCAGCGTTTTATCTTCGGGAAACACCATATATTTT. The rearrangement uses TRBV29-1 and TRBJ1-3; D gene ambiguous. Looked up from germline, CDR1 is SQVTM and CDR2 is ANQGSEA. The CDR3 runs to 12 residues. Trimming cost V 5 bases and J 4 bases, with 9 bases left between them.

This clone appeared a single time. CDR3 sequence (DNA): TGTGCCAGCAGCCAGGGACACAGGCAGCCCCAGCATTTT. Translation gives CASSQGHRQPQHF. The J gene is TRBJ1-5, the V gene TRBV2; tentatively, D is TRBD1 (6 bases). CDR1 and CDR2 (germline): SNHLY, FYNNEI. The length of the CDR3 is 13 residues. The ends were cut back, 6 bases at V and 7 bases at J, with 13 bases in the middle.

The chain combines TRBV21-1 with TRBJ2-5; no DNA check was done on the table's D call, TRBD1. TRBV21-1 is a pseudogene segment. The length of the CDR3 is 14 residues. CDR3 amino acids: CAITDLFRVETQYF. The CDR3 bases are TGTGCCATCACGGATCTATTCAGGGTGGAGACCCAGTACTTC.

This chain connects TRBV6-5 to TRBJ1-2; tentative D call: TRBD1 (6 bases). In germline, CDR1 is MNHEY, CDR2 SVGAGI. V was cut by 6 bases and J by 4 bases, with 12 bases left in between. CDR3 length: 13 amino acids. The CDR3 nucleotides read TGTGCCAGCAGCAGGGACACCGTCTATGGCTACACCTTC. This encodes CASSRDTVYGYTF.

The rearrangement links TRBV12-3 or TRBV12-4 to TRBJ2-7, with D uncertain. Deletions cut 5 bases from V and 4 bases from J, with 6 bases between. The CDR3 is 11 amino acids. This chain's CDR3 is CASSLQYEQYF. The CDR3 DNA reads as TGTGCCAGCAGTCTGCAGTACGAGCAGTACTTC.

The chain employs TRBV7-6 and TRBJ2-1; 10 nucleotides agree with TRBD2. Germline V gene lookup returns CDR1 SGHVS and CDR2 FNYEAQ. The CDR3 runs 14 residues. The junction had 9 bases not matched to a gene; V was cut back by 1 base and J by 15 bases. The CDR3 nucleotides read TGTGCCAGCAGCTTAGTTTACAGCGGGGGGGCCCCGTTCTTC. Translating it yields CASSLVYSGGAPFF.

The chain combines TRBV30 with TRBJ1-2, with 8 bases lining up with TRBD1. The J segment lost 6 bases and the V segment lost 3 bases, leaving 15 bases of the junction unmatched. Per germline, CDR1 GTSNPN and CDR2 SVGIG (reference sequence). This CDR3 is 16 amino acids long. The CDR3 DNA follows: TGTGCCTGGAGGAAGGTTGTTGGGCAGGGGGCTCATGGCTACACCTTC. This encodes CAWRKVVGQGAHGYTF.

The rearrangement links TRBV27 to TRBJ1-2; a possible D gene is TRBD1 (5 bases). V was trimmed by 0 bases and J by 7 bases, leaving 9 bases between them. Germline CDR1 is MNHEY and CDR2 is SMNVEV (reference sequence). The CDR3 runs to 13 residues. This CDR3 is CASSLSRGSGYTF. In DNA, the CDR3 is TGTGCCAGCAGTTTATCCCGGGGGTCTGGCTACACCTTC.

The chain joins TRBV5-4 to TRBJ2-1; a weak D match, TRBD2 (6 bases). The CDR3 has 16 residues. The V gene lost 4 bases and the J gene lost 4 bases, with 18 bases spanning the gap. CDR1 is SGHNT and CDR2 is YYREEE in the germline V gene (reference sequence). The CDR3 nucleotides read TGTGCCAGCAGCCGTAGCGGAAGGAGGGGATACAATGAGCAGTTCTTC. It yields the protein CASSRSGRRGYNEQFF.

CDR3 loop: CASSTGTANQPQHF. DNA of the CDR3: TGCGCCAGCAGCACCGGGACAGCCAATCAGCCCCAGCATTTT. The chain links TRBV5-1 to TRBJ1-5; 7 nucleotides agree with TRBD1. The CDR3 loop spans 14 amino acids. J gave up 3 bases and V 4 bases, and 4 bases lay outside the gene matches. Per the germline V gene, CDR1 is SGHRS and CDR2 is YFSETQ.

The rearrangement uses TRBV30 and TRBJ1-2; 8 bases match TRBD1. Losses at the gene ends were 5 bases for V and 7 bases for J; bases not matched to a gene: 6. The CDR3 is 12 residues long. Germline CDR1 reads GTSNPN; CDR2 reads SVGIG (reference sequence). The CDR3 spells CAWLSTGAGYTF. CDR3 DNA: TGTGCCTGGTTGTCGACAGGGGCTGGCTACACCTTC.

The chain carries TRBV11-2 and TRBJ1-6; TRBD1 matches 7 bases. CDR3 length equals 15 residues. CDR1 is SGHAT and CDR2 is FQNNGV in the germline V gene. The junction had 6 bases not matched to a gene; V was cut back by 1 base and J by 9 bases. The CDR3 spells CASSLGRQGGSPLHF. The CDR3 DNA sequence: TGTGCCAGCAGCTTAGGACGACAGGGTGGTTCACCCCTCCACTTT.

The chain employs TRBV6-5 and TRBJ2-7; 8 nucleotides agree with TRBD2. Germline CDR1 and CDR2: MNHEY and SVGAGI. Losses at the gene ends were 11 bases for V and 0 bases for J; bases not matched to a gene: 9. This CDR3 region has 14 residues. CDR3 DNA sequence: TGTGCCCGCCGCGACCGGGGGGGCTCCTACGAGCAGTACTTC. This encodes CARRDRGGSYEQYF.

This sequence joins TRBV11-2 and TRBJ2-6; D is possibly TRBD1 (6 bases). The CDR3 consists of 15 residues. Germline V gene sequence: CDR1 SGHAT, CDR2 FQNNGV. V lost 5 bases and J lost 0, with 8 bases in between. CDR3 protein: CASSTGISGANVLTF. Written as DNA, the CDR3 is TGTGCCAGCAGCACAGGGATCTCTGGGGCCAACGTCCTGACTTTC.